This TCR beta chain was sequenced for a study of T cell changes during pregnancy in multiple sclerosis. Here immunoSEQ multiplex PCR was the method, and the copy in TCRdb shows in-frame clones only, minus some. The sample contains 35,000 to 50,000 clones, 87% of which appear only once. This clone was counted a single time. CDR3 length: 12 amino acids. Trimming pared 5 bases from V and 6 bases from J, leaving 8 bases between. Germline values: CDR1 MDHEN, CDR2 SYDVKM. This receptor was taken from a female donor with multiple sclerosis, enrolled in a pregnancy study. The starting material was CD4+ T cells from peripheral blood mononuclear cells, obtained after pregnancy. This chain joins TRBV28 and TRBJ1-5; a weak D match, TRBD1 (5 bases). Here the CDR3 reads CASSAGGQPQHF. The CDR3 DNA is TGTGCCAGCAGTGCCGGGGGTCAGCCCCAGCATTTT.